The subject of this entry is one T cell receptor beta chain. The antigen is not known. Germline CDR1 is SGHTA and CDR2 is FQGTGA. There are 14 residues in the CDR3. Germline trimming cut 0 bases from V and 5 bases from J; bases unmatched to any gene: 3. This record belongs to a study of vaccination effects on CD4 cells after COVID-19. Study summary: The vaccine given was either BNT162b2 or mRNA-1273, in two doses.

Produced via immunoSEQ multiplex PCR; TCRdb's table is partial and in-frame only. Of 70,000 to 75,000 clones in the sample, about 65% were seen once. Antigen-specific CD4+ T cells were expanded (with viral peptide pools) by the ViraFEST assay ahead of sequencing. Scientists isolated CD4+ T cells after a roughly nine-day culture period ended. Recipients of the vaccine had no prior SARS-CoV-2 infection and negative nucleocapsid antibodies. V and J are TRBV7-3 and TRBJ2-5; 7 bases are shared with TRBD2. The sample in question was CD4+ T cells from PBMCs cultured with HCoV-OC43 spike peptides, obtained before COVID-19 vaccination. Subset indicated: HCoV-OC43 spike overlapping peptide pool stimulation. This sequence was found in a human donor who received a COVID-19 vaccine. This CDR3 reads CASSLTPGGETQYF. CDR3 coding DNA: TGTGCCAGCAGCTTAACACCCGGGGGGGAGACCCAGTACTTC.